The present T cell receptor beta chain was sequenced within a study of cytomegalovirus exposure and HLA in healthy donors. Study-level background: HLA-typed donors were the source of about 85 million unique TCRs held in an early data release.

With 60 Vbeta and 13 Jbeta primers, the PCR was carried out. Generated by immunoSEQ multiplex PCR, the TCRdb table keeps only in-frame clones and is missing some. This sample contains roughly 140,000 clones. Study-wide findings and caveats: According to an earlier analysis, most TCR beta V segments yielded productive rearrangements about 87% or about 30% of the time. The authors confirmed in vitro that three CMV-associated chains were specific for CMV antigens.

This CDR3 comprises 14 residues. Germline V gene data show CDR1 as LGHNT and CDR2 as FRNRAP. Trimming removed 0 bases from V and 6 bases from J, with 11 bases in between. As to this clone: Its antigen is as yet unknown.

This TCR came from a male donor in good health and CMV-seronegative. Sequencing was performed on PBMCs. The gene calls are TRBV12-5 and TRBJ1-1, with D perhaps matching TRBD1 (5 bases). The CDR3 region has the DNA TGTGCTAGTGGTTTGGTACGGGGGTCCCCTGAAGCTTTCTTT. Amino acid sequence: CASGLVRGSPEAFF.